This TCR beta chain was sequenced for a study of T-cell reconstitution after alpha-beta-depleted transplantation in children (TCRdb year 2016). Concerning the study at large: Using TCR repertoire profiling, the study followed T-cell immune reconstitution in a quantitative way in children after TCRalphabeta/CD19-depleted allogeneic hematopoietic cell transplantation. The full study reports these points: About two months after transplant, the apparently early recovery of alphabetaT-cell counts reportedly depended on just several hundred clones that had expanded rapidly and came from non-depleted graft cells. In some patients, the high TCRbeta diversity seen at day 60 was put down to recipient T cells and intrathymic progenitors that had survived conditioning. Over subsequent months, a decline in hyperexpanded clone frequencies was noted, and after one year, T-cell counts and TCRbeta diversity were mostly ascribed to newly produced T cells.

This clonotype occurred many times. Its antigen target is currently unknown. No per-base quality is available; no much larger clone lies one base away. To prepare the library, PCR was applied. Sequenced on an Illumina HiSeq 2500. TCR libraries were prepared with molecular barcoding, using unique molecular identifiers to normalize TCRbeta repertoire quantification. TCRdb reprocessed the public reads (quality trimming at Q25 with fastp, clone calling with MiXCR) and kept in-frame beta chains. Rows are combined by CDR3 protein, so each entry shows the most common genes and DNA. Within this sample are nearly 250,000 distinct CDR3 sequences, with around 7.8% of them counted one time only. The top ten constitute just under 6.5% of the sample. Sequences SGHNT (CDR1) and YENEEA (CDR2) are obtained from the germline V gene. V lost 4 bases and J lost 4 bases; the stretch between them is 7 bases long. From its cysteine to its phenylalanine, the CDR3 spans 12 amino acids. The read is trimmed to its CDR3 DNA, 36 bases read in frame from base 1.

In the paper's terms, the treatment or condition label means: allogeneic hematopoietic cell transplantation with graft depleted of TCRalphabeta T cells and CD19 B cells. TCRalphabeta/CD19-depleted allogeneic hematopoietic cell grafts were given to the transplant recipients, all of whom were children. The sequence was collected from a male patient under 18 who had a stem cell transplant for acute lymphoblastic leukemia, so the T cells may come from the graft donor. The chain is encoded by TRBV11-3 joined to TRBJ2-5, with the D gene uncertain. Sequencing used PBMCs, mostly from graft donor cells, obtained 180 days after TCRalphabeta/CD19-depleted stem cell transplant. This receptor carries the CDR3 CASSSTTETQYF. The nucleotides are TGTGCCAGCAGCTCTACTACAGAGACCCAGTACTTC.